These 18 T cell receptor beta chains originate from one sample sequenced in a study of blood T cell repertoires in COVID-19. Repertoires were generated with immunoSEQ multiplex PCR, while TCRdb's copy carries only in-frame clones and drops some. Of approximately 270,000 clones listed, over 85% are singletons. Sequencing was carried out using PBMCs or T cells enriched from blood (not recorded which). These receptor sequences come from a woman aged 60-75 years who had recovered from COVID-19.

The chain uses TRBV19 and TRBJ1-2, with TRBD1 as a possible D gene (5 bases). V lost 7 bases to trimming and J lost 7 bases, with 13 bases between them. Looked up from germline, CDR1 is LNHDA and CDR2 is SQIVND (reference sequence). The CDR3 is 12 amino acids. CDR3 coding DNA: TGTGCCAGTACCCGCACCGACAGTGGCTACACCTTC. Its translation is CASTRTDSGYTF.

Only a few counts were recorded for this clone. This chain joins TRBV10-3 and TRBJ1-5, with D possibly being TRBD1 (5 bases). Germline-derived CDR1 and CDR2 are ENHRY and SYGVKD. The CDR3 has 14 residues. V was trimmed by 7 bases and J by 5 bases, leaving 15 bases between them. The CDR3 reads CAIKSGWGDQPQHF. DNA of the CDR3: TGTGCCATCAAATCAGGGTGGGGGGATCAGCCCCAGCATTTT.

The chain links TRBV12-5 to TRBJ2-7; 9 bases are shared with TRBD1. The CDR3 loop spans 15 amino acids. V lost 1 base to trimming and J lost 1 base; unmatched junction nucleotides: 2. CDR1 and CDR2 (germline): LGHNT, FRNRAP. The CDR3 loop reads CASGLGDRVSYEQYF. In DNA form, the CDR3 reads TGTGCTAGTGGTTTGGGGGACAGGGTATCCTACGAGCAGTACTTC.

This chain uses TRBV7-9 with TRBJ2-1, with 7 bases that match TRBD1. Per the germline V gene, CDR1 is SEHNR and CDR2 is FQNEAQ (reference sequence). With 3 bases clipped from V and 0 bases from J, the junction kept 2 bases outside the gene matches. This CDR3 comprises 15 residues. The CDR3 reads CASSFRGSSYNEQFF. The DNA for the CDR3 is TGTGCCAGCAGCTTCAGGGGGAGCTCCTACAATGAGCAGTTCTTC. Supplemented by reference TRBV7-9 and TRBJ2-1, the full variable domain reads DTGVSQNPRHKITKRGQNVTFRCDPISEHNRLYWYRQTLGQGPEFLTYFQNEAQLEKSRLLSDRFSAERPKGSFSTLEIQRTEQGDSAMYLCASSFRGSSYNEQFFGPGTRLTVL.

The chain is built from TRBV19 and TRBJ2-7, with D possibly TRBD2 on 6 matching bases. The germline V gene has CDR1 LNHDA and CDR2 SQIVND (reference sequence). CDR3 length: 13 residues. With 10 bases removed from V and 5 bases from J, the gap between germline ends came to 18 bases. The CDR3 loop is CATLDYSTDEQYF. CDR3 nucleotides: TGTGCCACTCTGGACTATTCCACCGACGAGCAGTACTTC.

The chain has TRBV7-9 and TRBJ2-1; 11 nucleotides line up with TRBD2. From germline, CDR1 is SEHNR and CDR2 FQNEAQ (reference sequence). The V segment lost 2 bases and the J segment 10 bases; nucleotides outside the gene matches: 10. The CDR3 sequence is 16 residues long. The CDR3 region has the DNA TGTGCCAGCAGCTTATCGCGGCTAGCGGGGGGCCGGGAGCAGTTCTTC. The encoded protein is CASSLSRLAGGREQFF.

The chain recombines TRBV3-1 (or the pseudogene TRBV3-2) with TRBJ1-6; D is ambiguous. The germline V gene encodes CDR1 LGHDT and CDR2 YNNKEL (reference sequence). This CDR3 is built from 13 residues. Between the trimmed V and J ends, which lost 1 base and 11 bases, there was a span of 9 bases. The CDR3 coding sequence is TGTGCCAGCAGCCAAGGACCTCAGGCACCCCTCCACTTT. Amino acid sequence: CASSQGPQAPLHF.

This sequence joins TRBV2 and TRBJ1-5; 8 bases match TRBD1. The CDR3 runs 12 residues. The V gene's germline CDR1 is SNHLY and CDR2 FYNNEI. V trimming: 9 bases; J trimming: 4 bases; junction bases outside the gene matches: 2. CDR3: CARDRENQPQHF. The CDR3 bases are TGTGCCAGGGACAGGGAAAATCAGCCCCAGCATTTT.

The chain has TRBV7-8 and TRBJ1-1; D unresolved. The CDR3 spans 16 residues. Germline assignment: CDR1 SGHVS and CDR2 FQNEAQ. Trimming removed 0 bases from V and 1 base from J, with 12 bases in between. The CDR3 protein is CASSLANRIRNTEAFF. CDR3 nucleotide sequence: TGTGCCAGCAGCTTAGCGAACCGAATTAGGAACACTGAAGCTTTCTTT. The full variable domain, its missing parts supplied by reference TRBV7-8 and TRBJ1-1, is GAGVSQSPRYKVAKRGQDVALRCDPISGHVSLFWYQQALGQGPEFLTYFQNEAQLDKSGLPSDRFFAERPEGSVSTLKIQRTQQEDSAVYLCASSLANRIRNTEAFFGQGTRLTVV.

J is TRBJ2-4 and V is TRBV28; 9 nucleotides align to TRBD1. After removal of 5 bases from V and 5 bases from J, the junction contained 7 bases not matched to a gene. The CDR3 runs to 15 residues. Germline CDR1 MDHEN, CDR2 SYDVKM. The DNA of the CDR3 is TGTGCCAGCAGTCGGACAGGGGAGGGCCAAAACATTCAGTACTTC. Protein sequence: CASSRTGEGQNIQYF.

J is TRBJ2-3 and V is TRBV12-3 or TRBV12-4; maybe TRBD2 (5 bases). The ends were cut back, 6 bases at V and 5 bases at J, with 9 bases in the middle. The CDR3 is 12 amino acids. The CDR3 bases are TGTGCCAGCAGCGCGACTATAGATACGCAGTATTTT. Encoded protein: CASSATIDTQYF.

The chain employs TRBV19 and TRBJ1-5, with a possible D match to TRBD1 (5 bases). Germline V gene lookup returns CDR1 LNHDA and CDR2 SQIVND (reference sequence). The V gene lost 4 bases and the J gene lost 1 base, with 11 bases spanning the gap. This CDR3 is 15 amino acids long. The CDR3 protein is CASSTGAGSNQPQHF. The CDR3 DNA reads as TGTGCCAGTAGTACTGGGGCAGGGAGCAATCAGCCCCAGCATTTT.

The rearrangement uses TRBV24-1 and TRBJ2-3; D is ambiguous. This CDR3 is 14 amino acids long. V lost 4 bases, J lost 3 bases, and 10 bases lay in between. Germline CDR1 is KGHDR and CDR2 is SFDVKD. As DNA, the CDR3 is TGTGCCACCAGTGAGTCCGCGAAGACAGATACGCAGTATTTT. It is translated as CATSESAKTDTQYF.

The CDR3 coding sequence is TGTGCCAGCAGCCAAGCGGGGGCAGATACGCAGTATTTT. Protein product: CASSQAGADTQYF. The chain links TRBV14 to TRBJ2-3; TRBD2 is a possible D gene (6 bases). V lost 1 base and J lost 4, with 6 bases in between. Germline lookup yields CDR1 SGHDN and CDR2 FVKESK. CDR3 length: 13 amino acids.

The V call is TRBV29-1, the J call TRBJ2-5, with 9 nucleotides matching TRBD1. Unmatched junction bases numbered 7, after V lost 6 bases and J lost 2 bases. The germline CDR1 and CDR2 sequences are SQVTM and ANQGSEA. CDR3 size: 14 residues. The CDR3, as DNA: TGCAGCGTGTGGACAGGGGTCGGGCAAGAGACCCAGTACTTC. This codes for CSVWTGVGQETQYF.

This sequence joins TRBV6-5 and TRBJ1-1; D is possibly TRBD1 (5 bases). Germline V gene sequence: CDR1 MNHEY, CDR2 SVGAGI. Trimming took 4 bases from V and 0 from J, leaving 15 bases between them. This CDR3 is 16 amino acids long. CDR3 DNA: TGTGCCAGCAGTTCAATAATCAGGGACTTGAACACTGAAGCTTTCTTT. The encoded protein is CASSSIIRDLNTEAFF.

The chain carries TRBV29-1 and TRBJ1-4, with 10 bases aligning to TRBD1. The V gene's germline CDR1 is SQVTM and CDR2 ANQGSEA. V gave up 4 bases and J gave up 7 bases; unmatched junction bases: 3. This CDR3 has 13 amino acids. The DNA for the CDR3 is TGCAGCGTTGTGGGGACAGGGGCTGAAAAACTGTTTTTT. It yields the protein CSVVGTGAEKLFF.

This sequence joins TRBV18 and TRBJ2-1, with a weak D call TRBD2 (6 bases). The CDR3 sequence is 13 residues long. Trimming took 4 bases from V and 9 from J, leaving 13 bases between them. Germline V gene data show CDR1 as KGHSH and CDR2 as LQKENI. This CDR3 is CASSLNEGGEQFF. CDR3 nucleotide sequence: TGTGCCAGCTCACTGAATGAGGGAGGTGAGCAGTTCTTC.